This T cell receptor (beta chain) was captured by sequencing in a study of T-cell memory formation after mild COVID-19. One entry per CDR3 protein, called by TCRdb with MiXCR from the 5' RACE reads. Among hundreds of thousands of distinct CDR3 sequences listed, approximately 19% were seen once. Germline V CDR1 and CDR2: MRHNA, SNTAGT. CDR3 length: 14 residues. V was shortened by 10 bases and J by 6 bases, with 19 bases between the two germline ends. The clonotype originates from an adult woman who had mild COVID-19 (a few samples of this study predate the infection). Cell type and time point are not known. This chain uses TRBV6-4 with TRBJ2-1; D remains ambiguous. Sequenced sample: PBMCs or a T cell subset sorted from them (not recorded which). CDR3 region: CATTRCSLPNEQFF. Here the CDR3 DNA reads TGTGCCACCACAAGGTGTTCGTTACCCAATGAGCAGTTCTTC.